What follows are 27 T cell receptor beta chains derived from one specimen sequenced in a study of blood T cell repertoires in COVID-19. Profiling relied on immunoSEQ multiplex PCR, and the TCRdb table lists in-frame clones only, not all of them. The sample has 120,000 or so clones; over 75% are singletons. Sample: peripheral blood. The receptors derive from an elderly woman with active or convalescent COVID-19.

J is TRBJ2-7 and V is TRBV27; D may be TRBD1 (6 bases). This CDR3 region has 14 residues. The germline V and J ends were trimmed by 2 bases and 11 bases, with 19 bases remaining between them. Germline CDR1 is MNHEY and CDR2 is SMNVEV (reference sequence). In nucleotides, the CDR3 is TGTGCCAGCAGTTTAGCCCCCGACAGGCTGGAGAAGTACTTC. Amino acid sequence: CASSLAPDRLEKYF.

There are a few counts of this clone. The chain employs TRBV29-1 and TRBJ1-2, with D hard to call. This CDR3 contains 11 residues. Looked up from germline, CDR1 is SQVTM and CDR2 is ANQGSEA. The ends were cut back, 7 bases at V and 9 bases at J, with 15 bases in the middle. CDR3 DNA sequence: TGCAGCGCCGGCGAGGAGGGAAGCTACACCTTC. It encodes CSAGEEGSYTF.

CDR3 sequence (DNA): TGTGCCAGCAGCCTGAGGCGGGGGGCGGGTCAGCCCCAGCATTTT. Protein: CASSLRRGAGQPQHF. The chain links TRBV6-5 to TRBJ1-5, with D tentatively TRBD1 (6 bases). V lost 6 bases and J 6 bases, leaving 18 bases between the germline ends. The CDR3 sequence is 15 residues long. Germline lookup yields CDR1 MNHEY and CDR2 SVGAGI.

The chain uses TRBV5-5 and TRBJ1-1, with a weak D call TRBD1 (6 bases). Germline V gives CDR1 SGHKS, CDR2 YYEKEE (reference sequence). The V and J ends lost 2 bases and 1 base respectively, with 21 bases between them. The CDR3 spans 18 residues. The CDR3 region has the DNA TGTGCCAGCAGCTTCCCTCCCTTAGATTTGGACAGGAACACTGAAGCTTTCTTT. The encoded protein is CASSFPPLDLDRNTEAFF.

This rearrangement joins TRBV28 to TRBJ2-7; D may be TRBD1 (5 bases). CDR1 and CDR2 from the germline V gene are MDHEN and SYDVKM. V dropped 2 bases and J dropped 5 bases, with 16 bases sitting between them. There are 15 residues in the CDR3. The CDR3 nucleotides are TGTGCCAGCAGTTTAGCCCGCCTGCAGGGTGACGAGCAGTACTTC. Translating gives CASSLARLQGDEQYF.

The chain couples TRBV19 to TRBJ1-2, with D possibly matching TRBD1 (5 bases). V was trimmed by 5 bases and J by 3 bases, leaving 16 bases between them. CDR1 and CDR2 (germline): LNHDA, SQIVND (reference sequence). The CDR3 loop spans 15 amino acids. The CDR3 region is CASSFGGPAHYGYTF. The CDR3 nucleotides read TGTGCCAGTAGTTTCGGGGGTCCAGCTCACTATGGCTACACCTTC. The entire variable domain, with the rest obtained from reference TRBV19 and TRBJ1-2, is as follows: DGGITQSPKYLFRKEGQNVTLSCEQNLNHDAMYWYRQDPGQGLRLIYYSQIVNDFQKGDIAEGYSVSREKKESFPLTVTSAQKNPTAFYLCASSFGGPAHYGYTFGSGTRLTVV.

This clone was observed a few times. V and J are TRBV6-5 and TRBJ1-1, with TRBD1 matching 7 bases. Germline V gene lookup returns CDR1 MNHEY and CDR2 SVGAGI. The CDR3 consists of 15 residues. Germline trimming cut 11 bases from V and 5 bases from J; bases unmatched to any gene: 17. The CDR3 sequence is CAGQSQRQGFTEAFF. The DNA for the CDR3 is TGTGCCGGGCAGTCCCAAAGACAGGGCTTTACTGAAGCTTTCTTT.

The chain links TRBV5-5 to TRBJ2-7; maybe TRBD2 (6 bases). V shed 2 bases and J shed 0 bases, with 12 bases lying between them. Germline loops: CDR1 SGHKS, CDR2 YYEKEE (reference sequence). CDR3 length: 15 amino acids. The CDR3 reads CASSFSSGASYEQYF. The CDR3 nucleotides are TGTGCCAGCAGCTTTTCTTCGGGAGCCTCCTACGAGCAGTACTTC.

This chain joins TRBV4-1 and TRBJ2-2, with 10 bases that match TRBD1. V shed 2 bases, J shed 4 bases, and the junction held 4 bases outside the gene matches. This CDR3 region has 16 residues. Germline CDR1 reads MGHRA; CDR2 reads YSYEKL. CDR3 DNA sequence: TGCGCCAGCAGCCAACCGGGACAGGGGATCACCGGGGAGCTGTTTTTT. Translation gives CASSQPGQGITGELFF.

For the CDR3, the DNA is TGTGCCTGGAACACCCGACTAGCGGGAGTTTCAGATACGCAGTATTTT. It encodes CAWNTRLAGVSDTQYF. V is TRBV30 and J is TRBJ2-3; 12 bases map to TRBD2. CDR3 length: 16 residues. The V segment lost 4 bases and the J segment 4 bases; nucleotides outside the gene matches: 9. CDR1 GTSNPN and CDR2 SVGIG come from the germline V gene (reference sequence).

V usage is TRBV27 and J usage is TRBJ2-2; the match to TRBD1 covers 7 bases. J lost 0 bases, V lost 3 bases, and 4 bases had no gene match. This CDR3 contains 16 residues. CDR1 is MNHEY, CDR2 SMNVEV, per germline (reference sequence). The CDR3 region has the DNA TGTGCCAGCAGTTTCTGGGGGACAGCGAACACCGGGGAGCTGTTTTTT. It specifies CASSFWGTANTGELFF.

The genes are TRBV18 and TRBJ1-4, with D maybe TRBD1 (5 bases). CDR1 is KGHSH, CDR2 LQKENI, per germline. This CDR3 is built from 14 residues. V lost 3 bases to trimming and J lost 8 bases, with 13 bases between them. This CDR3 reads CASSPGTWVEKLFF. CDR3 nucleotides: TGTGCCAGCTCACCGGGGACTTGGGTAGAAAAACTGTTTTTT.

This chain links TRBV4-2 with TRBJ1-2; 7 bases are shared with TRBD1. The germline V gene encodes CDR1 LGHNA and CDR2 YNFKEQ. The length of the CDR3 is 14 residues. V gave up 2 bases and J gave up 4 bases; unmatched junction bases: 4. The DNA of the CDR3 is TGTGCCAGCAGCCAACAGGGACAGAGCTATGGCTACACCTTC. Its protein product is CASSQQGQSYGYTF.

This clone was detected only a few times. The chain links TRBV5-6 to TRBJ1-4; 8 nucleotides align to TRBD1. Trimming took 0 bases from V and 12 from J; bases not matched to a gene: 7. Germline V gene sequence: CDR1 SGHDT, CDR2 YYEEEE. The CDR3 is made up of 14 amino acids. The CDR3 region is CASSLAPGTGQLFF. The CDR3 DNA follows: TGTGCCAGCAGCTTGGCCCCCGGGACAGGACAACTGTTTTTT.

The sample holds a few counts of this clone. The chain is built from TRBV28 and TRBJ1-2; no reliable D call. Per the germline V gene, CDR1 is MDHEN and CDR2 is SYDVKM. This CDR3 is built from 14 residues. Trimming removed 8 bases from V and 4 bases from J, with 17 bases in between. The CDR3 DNA follows: TGTGCCAGCTACCAGTGGGTTGGGAGCTATGGCTACACCTTC. This encodes CASYQWVGSYGYTF.

The chain joins TRBV7-8 to TRBJ1-6, with 7 positions matching TRBD1. Unmatched junction bases numbered 2, after V lost 0 bases and J lost 6 bases. This CDR3 contains 15 residues. CDR1 SGHVS and CDR2 FQNEAQ come from the germline V gene. CDR3 sequence (DNA): TGTGCCAGCAGCTTAGCAGGGGGCTTTAATTCACCCCTCCACTTT. Protein: CASSLAGGFNSPLHF.

The chain joins TRBV6-5 to TRBJ2-2; 9 nucleotides align to TRBD1. The CDR3 loop spans 14 amino acids. The V segment lost 2 bases and the J segment 7 bases; nucleotides outside the gene matches: 2. The germline gives CDR1 MNHEY, CDR2 SVGAGI. The CDR3 loop reads CASSYGTGSGELFF. As DNA, the CDR3 is TGTGCCAGCAGTTACGGGACAGGGAGCGGGGAGCTGTTTTTT.

This CDR3 is CSVERGSAGNTIYF. For the CDR3, the DNA is TGCAGCGTTGAGCGGGGATCGGCTGGAAACACCATATATTTT. The chain employs TRBV29-1 and TRBJ1-3; D gene uncertain. Germline V lookup: CDR1 SQVTM, CDR2 ANQGSEA. This CDR3 is built from 14 residues. Trimming took off 3 bases at V and 2 bases at J, with 11 bases between the two ends.

V usage is TRBV18 and J usage is TRBJ2-1; D call uncertain. Germline CDR1 reads KGHSH; CDR2 reads LQKENI. The CDR3 runs to 14 residues. V was cut by 2 bases and J by 9 bases, with 14 bases left in between. The DNA of the CDR3 is TGTGCCAGCTCACCATTGACGGCTAGTACTGAGCAGTTCTTC. It translates to CASSPLTASTEQFF.

The V call is TRBV5-6, the J call TRBJ2-7; D is possibly TRBD2 (7 bases). The CDR3 loop spans 13 amino acids. With 2 bases removed from V and 7 bases from J, the gap between germline ends came to 13 bases. The germline CDR1 and CDR2 sequences are SGHDT and YYEEEE. CDR3 residues: CASSFWTAGEQYF. As DNA, the CDR3 is TGTGCCAGCAGCTTCTGGACAGCGGGGGAGCAGTACTTC.

DNA of the CDR3: TGTGCCAGTAGTATAAGGACTAGCGGGAGTACAGATACGCAGTATTTT. Its protein product is CASSIRTSGSTDTQYF. The V call is TRBV19, the J call TRBJ2-3; TRBD2 matches 13 bases. This CDR3 has 16 amino acids. Unmatched junction bases numbered 2, after V lost 2 bases and J lost 3 bases. Germline assignment: CDR1 LNHDA and CDR2 SQIVND (reference sequence). Supplemented by reference TRBV19 and TRBJ2-3, the full variable domain reads DGGITQSPKYLFRKEGQNVTLSCEQNLNHDAMYWYRQDPGQGLRLIYYSQIVNDFQKGDIAEGYSVSREKKESFPLTVTSAQKNPTAFYLCASSIRTSGSTDTQYFGPGTRLTVL.

This clone came up a few times. The J gene is TRBJ2-7, the V gene TRBV2; 12 nucleotides align to TRBD2. The CDR3 spans 15 residues. The V gene's germline CDR1 is SNHLY and CDR2 FYNNEI. After removal of 6 bases from V and 0 bases from J, the junction contained 3 bases not matched to a gene. The CDR3, as DNA: TGTGCCAGCAGAGGACTAGCGGGAAGCTCCTACGAGCAGTACTTC. This translates into CASRGLAGSSYEQYF.

The V and J genes are TRBV3-1 (or the pseudogene TRBV3-2) and TRBJ2-7, with 11 bases that match TRBD2. Germline V gives CDR1 LGHDT, CDR2 YNNKEL (reference sequence). The CDR3 has 15 amino acids. V lost 3 bases to trimming and J lost 4 bases; unmatched junction nucleotides: 5. The chain's CDR3 is CASSQGTSGYYEQYF. In nucleotides, the CDR3 is TGTGCCAGCAGCCAGGGGACTAGCGGATATTACGAGCAGTACTTC.

The chain has TRBV5-4 and TRBJ2-1; 14 bases agree with TRBD2. The V and J ends lost 3 bases and 2 bases, in that order; junction bases with no gene match: 4. Germline V CDR1 and CDR2: SGHNT, YYREEE (reference sequence). This CDR3 has 17 residues. The CDR3 coding sequence is TGTGCCAGCAGCTCCGGACTAGCGGGAGGAACCTACAATGAGCAGTTCTTC. Protein sequence: CASSSGLAGGTYNEQFF. Combining the CDR3 with reference TRBV5-4 and TRBJ2-1 gives the whole variable domain ETGVTQSPTHLIKTRGQQVTLRCSSQSGHNTVSWYQQALGQGPQFIFQYYREEENGRGNFPPRFSGLQFPNYSSELNVNALELDDSALYLCASSSGLAGGTYNEQFFGPGTRLTVL.

The genes are TRBV7-2 and TRBJ2-1, with D perhaps TRBD2 (6 bases). CDR1 is SGHTA, CDR2 FQGNSA, per germline. The V and J ends lost 5 bases and 0 bases respectively, with 11 bases between them. The CDR3 runs 15 residues. In DNA form, the CDR3 reads TGTGCCAGCAGCCCCCGACTAGACTCCTACAATGAGCAGTTCTTC. Protein product: CASSPRLDSYNEQFF.

This CDR3 is CASSLTGLSTDTQYF. As DNA, the CDR3 is TGTGCCAGCAGCTTAACTGGACTGAGCACAGATACGCAGTATTTT. This chain uses TRBV7-3 with TRBJ2-3; tentatively, D is TRBD2 (5 bases). This CDR3 contains 15 residues. The V end was cut by 0 bases, the J end by 0 bases, with 7 bases between. Germline CDR1 SGHTA, CDR2 FQGTGA. Filled out from reference TRBV7-3 and TRBJ2-3, the complete variable domain reads GAGVSQTPSNKVTEKGKYVELRCDPISGHTALYWYRQSLGQGPEFLIYFQGTGAADDSGLPNDRFFAVRPEGSVSTLKIQRTERGDSAVYLCASSLTGLSTDTQYFGPGTRLTVL.

The rearrangement joins TRBV24-1 to TRBJ2-5, with D possibly TRBD2 on 7 matching bases. From germline, CDR1 is KGHDR and CDR2 SFDVKD. V was clipped by 2 bases and J by 4 bases, with 13 bases between them. The CDR3 spans 15 residues. The CDR3 loop reads CATSDSRGPGETQYF. Written as DNA, the CDR3 is TGTGCCACCAGTGATTCGCGGGGGCCGGGAGAGACCCAGTACTTC.